The 19 T cell receptor beta chains in this list originate from one sample, sequenced in a study of CD8 T cells in Susac syndrome. The authors reverse transcribed 0.5 to 1 ug RNA with random hexamers. In TCRdb, the immunoSEQ multiplex PCR reads were re-called with MiXCR into one record per CDR3 protein. The sample consists of fewer than 100,000 distinct CDR3 sequences, roughly 91% of them appearing once. The sequenced sample consisted of CD8+ T cells from PBMCs. Every receptor here comes from a human donor with multiple sclerosis.

V is TRBV20-1 and J is TRBJ2-1; no clear D gene. Germline V CDR1 and CDR2: DFQATT, SNEGSKA (reference sequence). V dropped 0 bases and J dropped 9 bases, with 9 bases sitting between them. The CDR3 extends over 12 amino acids. The CDR3 sequence: CSAREGLGEQFF. The CDR3 DNA reads TGCAGTGCTAGAGAAGGTCTTGGTGAGCAGTTCTTC.

The chain joins TRBV6-7 to TRBJ2-3; D is tentatively TRBD1 or TRBD2 (5 bases each). TRBV6-7 is annotated as an ORF whose role is uncertain. This CDR3 comprises 15 residues. The V and J ends lost 4 bases and 2 bases respectively, with 13 bases between them. The CDR3 here is CASSFPGRHTDTQYF. Written as DNA, the CDR3 is TGTGCCAGCAGTTTCCCGGGACGACACACAGATACGCAGTATTTT.

The V gene is TRBV5-6, the J gene TRBJ2-7; 8 bases map to TRBD1. This CDR3 is 14 amino acids long. Per the germline V gene, CDR1 is SGHDT and CDR2 is YYEEEE. Trimming removed 2 bases from V and 3 bases from J; junction bases left unmatched: 4. The CDR3 spells CASSFGTGIYEQYF. The CDR3 DNA reads TGTGCCAGCAGCTTCGGGACAGGTATCTACGAGCAGTACTTC.

The rearrangement uses TRBV29-1 and TRBJ1-1; D may be TRBD1 (6 bases). Trimming removed 7 bases from V and 0 bases from J, with 9 bases in between. Germline V lookup: CDR1 SQVTM, CDR2 ANQGSEA. This CDR3 has 12 amino acids. CDR3 residues: CSGTEMNTEAFF. The CDR3 DNA reads TGCAGCGGGACAGAGATGAACACTGAAGCTTTCTTT.

This chain connects TRBV28 to TRBJ2-7, with no clear D. V lost 4 bases to trimming and J lost 4 bases, with 11 bases between them. Germline V gives CDR1 MDHEN, CDR2 SYDVKM. This CDR3 is 13 amino acids long. The CDR3 sequence is CASSSRIRYEQYF. CDR3 DNA sequence: TGTGCCAGCAGTTCCCGGATCCGTTACGAGCAGTACTTC.

J is TRBJ2-5 and V is TRBV4-3; D perhaps matches TRBD2 (5 bases). The V gene lost 0 bases and the J gene lost 4 bases, with 6 bases spanning the gap. Germline CDR1 is LGHNA and CDR2 is YSLEER. The CDR3 consists of 13 residues. CDR3 sequence: CASSQDGRETQYF. The DNA of the CDR3 is TGCGCCAGCAGCCAAGATGGGAGAGAGACCCAGTACTTC.

V usage is TRBV28 and J usage is TRBJ1-1; D is ambiguous. The V end was cut by 6 bases, the J end by 1 base, with 3 bases between. Looked up from germline, CDR1 is MDHEN and CDR2 is SYDVKM. The CDR3 extends over 11 amino acids. The CDR3 nucleotides are TGTGCCAGCAGGACGAACACTGAAGCTTTCTTT. It yields the protein CASRTNTEAFF. Complete variable domain (other parts from reference TRBV28 and TRBJ1-1): DVKVTQSSRYLVKRTGEKVFLECVQDMDHENMFWYRQDPGLGLRLIYFSYDVKMKEKGDIPEGYSVSREKKERFSLILESASTNQTSMYLCASRTNTEAFFGQGTRLTVV.

The chain employs TRBV6-5 and TRBJ1-1, with unresolved D. This CDR3 spans 13 amino acids. V shed 5 bases and J shed 4 bases, with 11 bases lying between them. Per germline, CDR1 MNHEY and CDR2 SVGAGI. The CDR3 reads CASSTPVGTEAFF. CDR3 in DNA: TGTGCCAGCAGTACCCCCGTGGGCACTGAAGCTTTCTTT.

The CDR3 region is CASSQAWLGTYNEQFF. The CDR3 coding sequence is TGTGCCAGCAGCCAAGCATGGCTCGGAACCTACAATGAGCAGTTCTTC. The chain is built from TRBV3-1 and TRBJ2-1; the D is unclear. Germline values: CDR1 LGHDT, CDR2 YNNKEL (reference sequence). This CDR3 spans 16 amino acids. V shed 1 base and J shed 2 bases, with 12 bases lying between them.

The rearrangement joins TRBV2 to TRBJ1-5, with 9 bases identical to TRBD1. This CDR3 region has 15 residues. The trim removed 4 bases at V and 7 bases at J, leaving 8 bases unmatched. Per germline, CDR1 SNHLY and CDR2 FYNNEI. The CDR3 protein is CASSGGQGLRQPQHF. The CDR3 nucleotides read TGTGCCAGCAGTGGGGGACAGGGTTTACGCCAGCCCCAGCATTTT.

The DNA for the CDR3 is TGTGCCAGCAGCCAAGGGACAGGGGTCCAAGAGACCCAGTACTTC. Residues: CASSQGTGVQETQYF. This rearrangement joins TRBV3-1 to TRBJ2-5; 9 bases agree with TRBD1. Per the germline V gene, CDR1 is LGHDT and CDR2 is YNNKEL (reference sequence). V was pared by 1 base and J by 1 base, with 1 base of the junction left unmatched. CDR3 length: 15 residues.

The chain carries TRBV9 and TRBJ1-3; TRBD1 is a possible D gene (6 bases). This CDR3 is built from 16 residues. Trimming stripped 3 bases from V and 2 bases from J, with 15 bases between. Germline V gene data show CDR1 as SGDLS and CDR2 as YYNGEE. The CDR3, as DNA: TGTGCCAGCAGCGACGGGGGAAGGGGGACTGGAAACACCATATATTTT. This sequence encodes CASSDGGRGTGNTIYF.

The chain joins TRBV7-8 to TRBJ2-2; 8 nucleotides line up with TRBD2. V lost 4 bases, J lost 5 bases, and 3 bases stayed unmatched. Germline values: CDR1 SGHVS, CDR2 FQNEAQ. This CDR3 spans 14 amino acids. CDR3 nucleotides: TGTGCCAGCAGCTGGGCGGGAGGTACCGGGGAGCTGTTTTTT. It codes for CASSWAGGTGELFF.

The rearrangement links TRBV12-3 or TRBV12-4 to TRBJ2-7; D may be TRBD1 (7 bases). CDR3 length: 15 amino acids. V was clipped by 5 bases and J by 0 bases, with 14 bases between them. The CDR3 DNA follows: TGTGCCAGCAGTGCGGGACAGCTTCTCTCCTACGAGCAGTACTTC. It yields the protein CASSAGQLLSYEQYF.

The V and J genes are TRBV4-1 and TRBJ2-2; D is perhaps TRBD1 or TRBD2 (5 bases each). V dropped 5 bases and J dropped 1 base, with 11 bases sitting between them. The CDR3 totals 15 residues. Germline V lookup: CDR1 MGHRA, CDR2 YSYEKL. CDR3: CASSWGMQNTGELFF. CDR3 bases: TGCGCCAGCAGCTGGGGGATGCAGAACACCGGGGAGCTGTTTTTT.

The chain is built from TRBV24-1 and TRBJ2-1; 7 positions match TRBD2. Germline CDR1 is KGHDR and CDR2 is SFDVKD. Losses at the gene ends were 5 bases for V and 6 bases for J; bases not matched to a gene: 15. The CDR3 length is 17 residues. The CDR3 is CATSGPRGTSDLNEQFF. The CDR3 DNA is TGTGCCACCAGTGGGCCGAGGGGAACTAGCGACCTCAATGAGCAGTTCTTC.

The J gene is TRBJ2-3, the V gene TRBV12-3 or TRBV12-4, with TRBD2 identical over 8 bases. V shed 5 bases, J shed 0 bases, and the junction held 13 bases outside the gene matches. The length of the CDR3 is 18 residues. CDR3 in amino acids: CASSPRKKRGTSTDTQYF. The CDR3 DNA reads as TGTGCCAGCAGTCCCCGGAAGAAGCGGGGGACTAGCACAGATACGCAGTATTTT.

V gene TRBV14 combines with J gene TRBJ2-2; no clear D. The germline gives CDR1 SGHDN, CDR2 FVKESK. Trimming removed 1 base at V and 5 bases at J, with 5 bases between. The length of the CDR3 is 13 residues. Here the CDR3 reads CASSQGLTGELFF. CDR3 sequence (DNA): TGTGCCAGCAGCCAAGGGCTGACCGGGGAGCTGTTTTTT.

V is TRBV12-3 or TRBV12-4 and J is TRBJ2-5; TRBD1 is a possible D gene (5 bases). V was clipped by 7 bases and J by 0 bases, with 12 bases between them. CDR3 length equals 14 residues. The CDR3 nucleotides are TGTGCCAGCACTCAGGGCCTGTACCAAGAGACCCAGTACTTC. It specifies CASTQGLYQETQYF.